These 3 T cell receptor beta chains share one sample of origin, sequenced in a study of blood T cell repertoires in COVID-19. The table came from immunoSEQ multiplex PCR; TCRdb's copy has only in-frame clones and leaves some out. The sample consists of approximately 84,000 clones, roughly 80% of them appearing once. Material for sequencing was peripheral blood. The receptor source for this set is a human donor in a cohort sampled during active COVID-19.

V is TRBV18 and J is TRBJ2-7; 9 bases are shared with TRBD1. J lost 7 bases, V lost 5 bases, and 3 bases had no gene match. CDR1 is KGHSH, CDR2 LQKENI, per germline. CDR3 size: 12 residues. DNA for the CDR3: TGTGCCAGCTCATCGGACAGGGGTGAGCAGTACTTC. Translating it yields CASSSDRGEQYF.

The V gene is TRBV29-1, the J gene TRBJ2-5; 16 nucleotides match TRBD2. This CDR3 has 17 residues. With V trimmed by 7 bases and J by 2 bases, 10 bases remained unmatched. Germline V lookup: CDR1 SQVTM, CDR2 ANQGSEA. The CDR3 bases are TGCAGCGGCTCCGGGACTAGCGGGGGGGGAGGGCAAGAGACCCAGTACTTC. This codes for CSGSGTSGGGGQETQYF.

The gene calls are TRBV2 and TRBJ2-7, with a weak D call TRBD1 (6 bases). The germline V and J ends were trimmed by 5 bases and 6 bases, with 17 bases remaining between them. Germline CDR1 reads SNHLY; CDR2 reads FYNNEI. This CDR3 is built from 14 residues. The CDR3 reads CASSSPITGREQYF. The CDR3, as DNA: TGTGCCAGCAGTTCCCCCATAACAGGGCGCGAGCAGTACTTC.